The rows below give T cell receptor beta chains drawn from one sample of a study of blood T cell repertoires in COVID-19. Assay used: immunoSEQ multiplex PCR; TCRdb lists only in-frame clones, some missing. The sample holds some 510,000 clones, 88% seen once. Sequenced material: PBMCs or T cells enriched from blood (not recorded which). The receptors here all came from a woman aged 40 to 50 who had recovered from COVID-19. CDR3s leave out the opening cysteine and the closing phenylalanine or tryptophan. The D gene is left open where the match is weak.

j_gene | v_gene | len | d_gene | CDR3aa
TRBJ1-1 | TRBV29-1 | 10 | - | SVGQSSTEAF
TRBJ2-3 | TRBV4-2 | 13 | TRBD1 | ASSQGRGLQGPQY
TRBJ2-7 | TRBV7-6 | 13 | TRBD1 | ASSLTGTGPYEQY
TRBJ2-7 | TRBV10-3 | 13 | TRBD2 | AISELLAGGNEQY
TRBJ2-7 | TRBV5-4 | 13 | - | ASSLAGESSYEQY
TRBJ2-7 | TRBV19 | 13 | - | ASSIAHSTGYEQY
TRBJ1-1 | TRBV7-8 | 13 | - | ASSKTGRMNTEAF
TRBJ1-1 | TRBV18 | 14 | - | ASSPSMLPMNTEAF
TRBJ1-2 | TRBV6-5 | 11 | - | ASSYTGIYGYT
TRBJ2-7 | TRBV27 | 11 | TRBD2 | ASGGLAGDEQY
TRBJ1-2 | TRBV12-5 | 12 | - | ASGFPTGLYGYT
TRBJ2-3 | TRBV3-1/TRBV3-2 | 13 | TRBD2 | ANKGLAESTDTQY
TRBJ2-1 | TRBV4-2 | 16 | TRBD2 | ASSQARAGLALYNEQF
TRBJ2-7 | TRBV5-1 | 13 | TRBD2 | ASSYNSAGVYEQY
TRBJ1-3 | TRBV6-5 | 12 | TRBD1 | ASGGQVPGNTIY
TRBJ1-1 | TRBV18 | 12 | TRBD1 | ASSRTGGRAEAF
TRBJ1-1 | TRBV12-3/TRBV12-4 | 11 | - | ASSLGALTEAF
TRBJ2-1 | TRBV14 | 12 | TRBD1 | ASSLSGQRNEQF
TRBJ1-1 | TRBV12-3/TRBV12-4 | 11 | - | ASSFGGSTEAF
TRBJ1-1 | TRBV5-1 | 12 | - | ASKEGFLNTEAF
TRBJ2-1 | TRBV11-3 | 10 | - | ASSWASNEQF
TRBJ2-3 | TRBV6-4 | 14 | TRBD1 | ASSVLQGAGTDTQY
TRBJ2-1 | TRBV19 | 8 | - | ASWGDEQF
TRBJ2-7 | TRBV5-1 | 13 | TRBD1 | ASSLDGTASYEQY
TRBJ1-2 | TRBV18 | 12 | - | ASSPTDSSYGYT
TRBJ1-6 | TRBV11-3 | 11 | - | ASSLGLARPLH
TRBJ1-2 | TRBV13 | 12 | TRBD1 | ASSSGQGDYGYT
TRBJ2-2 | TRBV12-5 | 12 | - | ASAGQGNTGELF
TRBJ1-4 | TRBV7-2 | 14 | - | ASSLVGTEENEKLF
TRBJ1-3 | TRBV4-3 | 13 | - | ASSQEAAAGNTIY
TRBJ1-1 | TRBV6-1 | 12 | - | ASSEMFRGTEAF
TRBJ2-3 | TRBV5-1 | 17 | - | ASSARTVVVRVFADTQY
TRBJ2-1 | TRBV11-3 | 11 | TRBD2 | ASSFQTSTELF
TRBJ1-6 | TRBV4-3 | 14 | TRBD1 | ASSQRDRGNNSPLH
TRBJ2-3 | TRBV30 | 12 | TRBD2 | AWSTSGSTDTQY
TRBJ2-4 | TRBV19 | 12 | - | ASSIDTQGNIQY
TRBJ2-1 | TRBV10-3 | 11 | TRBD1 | AISVQQGNEQF
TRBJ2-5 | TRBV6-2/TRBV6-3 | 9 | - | ASSRQETQY
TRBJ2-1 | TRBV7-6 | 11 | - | ASSVTRGNEQF
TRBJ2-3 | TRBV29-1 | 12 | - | SVVPGMGTYTQY
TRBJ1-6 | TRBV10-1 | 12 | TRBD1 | ASSLGQADSPLH
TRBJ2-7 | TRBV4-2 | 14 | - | ASSQFYPGVTYEQY
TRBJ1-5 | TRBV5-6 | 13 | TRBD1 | ASSLGTGINQPQH
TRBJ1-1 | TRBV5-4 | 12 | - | ASSSRAGSTEAF
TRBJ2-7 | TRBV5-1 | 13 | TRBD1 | ASSFGQGVNYEQY
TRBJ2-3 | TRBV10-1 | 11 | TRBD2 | ATGTSGSDTQY
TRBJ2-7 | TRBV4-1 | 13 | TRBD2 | ASSQIAGPSYEQY
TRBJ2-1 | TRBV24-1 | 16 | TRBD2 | ATSVATSGRRAYNEQF
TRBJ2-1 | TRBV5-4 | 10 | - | ASSLGREEQF